Listed here are 32 T cell receptor beta chains from one sample, sequenced in a study of blood T cell repertoires in COVID-19. Profiled with immunoSEQ multiplex PCR; TCRdb holds only in-frame clones, not every one. The sample carries roughly 80,000 clones, more than 80% recorded once. The sequenced sample consisted of peripheral blood. The receptors were gathered from a human donor in a cohort sampled during active COVID-19.

This chain connects TRBV28 to TRBJ1-1; D remains unclear. Trimming removed 5 bases at V and 1 base at J, with 14 bases between. Germline loops: CDR1 MDHEN, CDR2 SYDVKM. This CDR3 spans 15 amino acids. CDR3 nucleotides: TGTGCCAGCAGTCCCGGAAGCGGAGGGAACACTGAAGCTTTCTTT. This gives the protein CASSPGSGGNTEAFF.

The chain has TRBV11-2 and TRBJ2-1, with 9 bases matching TRBD2. CDR3 length: 15 residues. J was trimmed by 3 bases and V by 4 bases; bases with no gene match: 4. CDR1 and CDR2 (germline): SGHAT, FQNNGV. The CDR3 sequence: CASSSGLALYNEQFF. DNA of the CDR3: TGTGCCAGCAGCTCGGGACTAGCCCTCTACAATGAGCAGTTCTTC.

This rearrangement joins TRBV2 to TRBJ1-1, with D hard to call. The CDR3 has 13 amino acids. V dropped 2 bases and J dropped 1 base, with 5 bases sitting between them. Germline loops: CDR1 SNHLY, CDR2 FYNNEI. The CDR3 DNA sequence: TGTGCCAGCAGTGAACAATGGAACACTGAAGCTTTCTTT. Encoded protein: CASSEQWNTEAFF.

A remark on this clone: A junction end diverges from the germline sequence, so it may reflect a read error. The V gene is TRBV18, the J gene TRBJ1-2; no clear D. Germline lookup yields CDR1 KGHSH and CDR2 LQKENI. The CDR3 consists of 12 residues. For the CDR3, the DNA is TGCCGACGGGGTTCGCCCAACTATGGCTACACCTTC. Its protein product is CRRGSPNYGYTF.

About this clone itself: One end of the junction does not line up with germline, which may come from a read error. The chain is built from TRBV7-7 and TRBJ2-7, with 9 positions matching TRBD2. Germline CDR1 is SSHAT and CDR2 is FNYEAQ (reference sequence). The CDR3 is made up of 15 amino acids. The CDR3 bases are TGTGCTAGCAGCCTAGCGGGACTAGCCTCCTACGAGCAGTACTTC. Translating gives CASSLAGLASYEQYF.

This sequence joins TRBV27 and TRBJ2-7, with a weak D call TRBD2 (6 bases). The CDR3 runs to 15 residues. The ends were cut back, 5 bases at V and 3 bases at J, with 17 bases in the middle. CDR1 is MNHEY and CDR2 is SMNVEV in the germline V gene (reference sequence). The CDR3 here is CASSSLAELSYEQYF. CDR3 nucleotide sequence: TGTGCCAGCAGTAGCTTAGCGGAGCTAAGCTACGAGCAGTACTTC.

This clone has only one observation. The J gene is TRBJ1-1, the V gene TRBV11-2; D not certain. The CDR3 length is 13 residues. CDR1 SGHAT and CDR2 FQNNGV come from the germline V gene. Trimming removed 3 bases at V and 4 bases at J, with 9 bases between. CDR3 nucleotide sequence: TGTGCCAGCAGCTTGCAGGCTGCCACTGAAGCTTTCTTT. This encodes CASSLQAATEAFF. The whole variable domain, filled in from reference TRBV11-2 and TRBJ1-1, reads EAGVAQSPRYKIIEKRQSVAFWCNPISGHATLYWYQQILGQGPKLLIQFQNNGVVDDSQLPKDRFSAERLKGVDSTLKIQPAKLEDSAVYLCASSLQAATEAFFGQGTRLTVV.

The chain combines TRBV3-1 (or the pseudogene TRBV3-2) with TRBJ2-7; D ambiguous. CDR3 length: 12 residues. Trimming shortened V by 2 bases and J by 5 bases, and 7 bases separated the two germline ends. Looked up from germline, CDR1 is LGHDT and CDR2 is YNNKEL (reference sequence). The CDR3 reads CASSQSQNEQYF. The CDR3 DNA sequence: TGTGCCAGCAGCCAAAGCCAAAACGAGCAGTACTTC.

The CDR3 protein is CASSLVAGVTGELFF. CDR3 sequence (DNA): TGTGCCAGCAGCTTAGTAGCGGGAGTTACCGGGGAGCTGTTTTTT. The chain has TRBV7-2 and TRBJ2-2; 9 positions match TRBD2. Germline V gives CDR1 SGHTA, CDR2 FQGNSA. The V gene end was trimmed by 1 base and the J gene end by 5 bases; junction bases not matched to a gene: 2. The CDR3 runs 15 residues.

The gene calls are TRBV5-1 and TRBJ2-5, with a weak D call TRBD1 (6 bases). The CDR3 contains 14 residues. Deletions cut 6 bases from V and 5 bases from J, with 17 bases between. Germline V gene data show CDR1 as SGHRS and CDR2 as YFSETQ. CDR3 bases: TGCGCCAGCACCATAACAACAGGGAAGGAGACCCAGTACTTC. Its translation is CASTITTGKETQYF.

The V and J genes are TRBV2 and TRBJ1-2; the D is unclear. This CDR3 has 14 residues. From germline, CDR1 is SNHLY and CDR2 FYNNEI. Trimming shortened V by 4 bases and J by 3 bases, and 12 bases separated the two germline ends. CDR3 nucleotides: TGTGCCAGCAGTGTATCCCTCCCTTACTATGGCTACACCTTC. Its translation is CASSVSLPYYGYTF. Based on the CDR3 plus reference TRBV2 and TRBJ1-2, the full variable domain is EPEVTQTPSHQVTQMGQEVILRCVPISNHLYFYWYRQILGQKVEFLVSFYNNEISEKSEIFDDQFSVERPDGSNFTLKIRSTKLEDSAMYFCASSVSLPYYGYTFGSGTRLTVV.

This clone appeared a few times. The chain is built from TRBV2 and TRBJ1-6, with D possibly matching TRBD1 (5 bases). V was trimmed by 7 bases and J by 8 bases, leaving 6 bases between them. In germline, CDR1 is SNHLY, CDR2 FYNNEI. The CDR3 is made up of 11 amino acids. This CDR3 reads CASKGDSPLHF. DNA of the CDR3: TGTGCCAGCAAAGGGGATTCACCCCTCCACTTT.

The chain carries TRBV29-1 and TRBJ2-7, with 11 bases matching TRBD2. The germline gives CDR1 SQVTM, CDR2 ANQGSEA. Trimming cost V 7 bases and J 7 bases; bases outside gene matches: 6. The CDR3 is 12 amino acids. The CDR3 here is CSGGLAGGEQYF. In DNA, the CDR3 is TGCAGCGGGGGGCTAGCGGGAGGAGAGCAGTACTTC.

This clone turned up a few times. The chain joins TRBV5-1 to TRBJ2-7, with 9 bases fitting TRBD1. CDR1 is SGHRS, CDR2 YFSETQ, per germline. V lost 3 bases, J lost 2 bases, and 3 bases stayed unmatched. The CDR3 covers 14 residues. The CDR3 protein is CASSSGQGTYEQYF. DNA for the CDR3: TGCGCCAGCAGCTCAGGACAGGGGACCTACGAGCAGTACTTC.

The chain employs TRBV11-2 and TRBJ1-2; D unresolved. CDR1 and CDR2 from the germline V gene are SGHAT and FQNNGV. Trimming took off 0 bases at V and 0 bases at J, with 14 bases between the two ends. The CDR3 has 17 residues. For the CDR3, the DNA is TGTGCCAGCAGCTTAGATCTTTGGGCGGGATCTAACTATGGCTACACCTTC. Translation gives CASSLDLWAGSNYGYTF.

This clone was counted a few times. The V and J genes are TRBV3-1 (or the pseudogene TRBV3-2) and TRBJ1-1; a possible D gene is TRBD1 (6 bases). The germline gives CDR1 LGHDT, CDR2 YNNKEL (reference sequence). Deletions cut 6 bases from V and 11 bases from J, with 16 bases between. CDR3 length: 12 residues. The CDR3 spells CASSWGLGDAFF. Written as DNA, the CDR3 is TGTGCCAGCAGTTGGGGGCTGGGGGATGCTTTCTTT.

This clone was seen a few times. The chain is built from TRBV6-5 and TRBJ1-1, with a weak D call TRBD1 (5 bases). The CDR3 contains 15 residues. The germline V and J ends were trimmed by 0 bases and 3 bases, with 11 bases remaining between them. CDR1 is MNHEY and CDR2 is SVGAGI in the germline V gene. CDR3 residues: CASSYSGASDTEAFF. The CDR3, as DNA: TGTGCCAGCAGTTACTCTGGGGCGTCCGACACTGAAGCTTTCTTT.

The chain uses TRBV5-1 and TRBJ2-1, with TRBD2 identical over 7 bases. The germline V gene encodes CDR1 SGHRS and CDR2 YFSETQ. The CDR3 contains 15 residues. Germline trimming cut 1 base from V and 4 bases from J; bases unmatched to any gene: 5. The CDR3 bases are TGCGCCAGCAGCTTGCCCGGGACTACTTACAATGAGCAGTTCTTC. It is translated as CASSLPGTTYNEQFF.

The chain employs TRBV10-3 and TRBJ2-7; possibly TRBD2 for D (6 bases). V shed 3 bases and J shed 5 bases, with 11 bases lying between them. The germline gives CDR1 ENHRY, CDR2 SYGVKD. The CDR3 has 13 residues. The CDR3 coding sequence is TGTGCCATCAGTGATGCTAGCGCCGACGAGCAGTACTTC. Residues: CAISDASADEQYF.

V usage is TRBV3-1 (or the pseudogene TRBV3-2) and J usage is TRBJ2-2; D remains ambiguous. The CDR3 covers 15 residues. V lost 4 bases, J lost 0 bases, and 9 bases lay in between. In germline, CDR1 is LGHDT, CDR2 YNNKEL (reference sequence). CDR3 DNA: TGTGCCAGCAGCCTTCTTTTAACGAACACCGGGGAGCTGTTTTTT. Translating gives CASSLLLTNTGELFF.

The chain uses TRBV5-4 and TRBJ2-7; TRBD1 matches at 9 bases. Germline CDR1 is SGHNT and CDR2 is YYREEE (reference sequence). The ends lost 2 bases at V and 3 bases at J; junction bases unmatched: 6. The CDR3 sequence is 15 residues long. CDR3 sequence (DNA): TGTGCCAGCAGCTTTTCTGGGACAGGGTTCTACGAGCAGTACTTC. This translates into CASSFSGTGFYEQYF.

V is TRBV3-1 (or the pseudogene TRBV3-2) and J is TRBJ2-3; 7 bases are a match to TRBD2. CDR1 is LGHDT and CDR2 is YNNKEL in the germline V gene (reference sequence). This CDR3 comprises 17 residues. Trimming cost V 0 bases and J 9 bases; bases outside gene matches: 15. CDR3 bases: TGTGCCAGCAGCCAAGATATCAAGCGGGGAGCAGCGGACACGCAGTATTTT. Encoded protein: CASSQDIKRGAADTQYF.

The chain carries TRBV6-5 and TRBJ1-2; the D is unclear. The V and J ends lost 6 bases and 5 bases respectively, with 13 bases between them. This CDR3 has 13 amino acids. Germline values: CDR1 MNHEY, CDR2 SVGAGI. CDR3 in DNA: TGTGCCAGCAGCCCGACTCGTATATATGGCTACACCTTC. This codes for CASSPTRIYGYTF.

Remarks on this clone: This CDR3 fails to terminate in the conserved phenylalanine or tryptophan, so it likely reflects a read error. Because the CDR3's place on the DNA is in doubt, the DNA is left out and the CDR3 is given as listed by TCRdb. The chain employs TRBV28 and TRBJ2-7; no check of the table's D call, TRBD2, against the DNA was made. The CDR3 comprises 14 residues, both ends counted. Germline V CDR1 and CDR2: MDHEN, SYDVKM. The CDR3 is CASSLPGLAGGPSL.

The rearrangement links TRBV7-2 to TRBJ2-7, with 12 bases fitting TRBD1. Trimming cost V 5 bases and J 6 bases; bases outside gene matches: 8. The CDR3 length is 15 residues. The germline V gene has CDR1 SGHTA and CDR2 FQGNSA. As DNA, the CDR3 is TGTGCCAGCAGCCCATCCGGGACAGGGGGCTTCGAGCAGTACTTC. Its protein product is CASSPSGTGGFEQYF.

The J gene is TRBJ2-1, the V gene TRBV12-3 or TRBV12-4; D ambiguous. The CDR3 loop spans 13 amino acids. V was pared by 2 bases and J by 2 bases, with 4 bases between. The CDR3 nucleotides read TGTGCCAGCAGTTTACCTCCCTACAATGAGCAGTTCTTC. It is translated as CASSLPPYNEQFF.

The V gene is TRBV19, the J gene TRBJ1-6; D gene uncertain. This CDR3 has 12 amino acids. CDR1 LNHDA and CDR2 SQIVND come from the germline V gene (reference sequence). Between the trimmed V and J ends, which lost 4 bases and 11 bases, there was a span of 9 bases. CDR3 loop: CASSTGFPPLHF. CDR3 in DNA: TGTGCCAGTAGTACAGGATTTCCACCCCTCCACTTT.

The CDR3 spells CASSLEAGTPRAEAFF. In nucleotides, the CDR3 is TGCGCCAGCAGCTTGGAGGCGGGAACCCCCCGGGCTGAAGCTTTCTTT. The gene calls are TRBV5-1 and TRBJ1-1; unclear D gene. CDR3 length: 16 residues. Per germline, CDR1 SGHRS and CDR2 YFSETQ. The V gene lost 0 bases and the J gene lost 6 bases, with 18 bases spanning the gap.

This chain links TRBV6-6 with TRBJ2-7; a possible D gene is TRBD2 (7 bases). Looked up from germline, CDR1 is MNHNY and CDR2 is SVGAGI (reference sequence). CDR3 length: 15 amino acids. V was cut by 6 bases and J by 1 base, with 16 bases left in between. Here the CDR3 reads CASRRAGRGSYEQYF. The CDR3 DNA reads TGTGCCAGCAGAAGGGCGGGGAGGGGGTCCTACGAGCAGTACTTC.

The chain recombines TRBV2 with TRBJ2-2, with D possibly matching TRBD1 (5 bases). V lost 10 bases and J lost 7, with 13 bases in between. Germline V gives CDR1 SNHLY, CDR2 FYNNEI. The CDR3 length is 12 residues. The DNA for the CDR3 is TGTGCCATCAATTCAGGGCGCGGGGAGCTGTTTTTT. Amino acids: CAINSGRGELFF.

This chain joins TRBV28 and TRBJ2-7, with 7 bases aligning to TRBD1. The CDR3 is 19 residues long. The germline gives CDR1 MDHEN, CDR2 SYDVKM. V gave up 8 bases and J gave up 0 bases; unmatched junction bases: 22. The CDR3 coding sequence is TGTGCCAGCCACCCCAGCCCGGGACACCCTAGGGGGCCCTCCTACGAGCAGTACTTC. Its protein is CASHPSPGHPRGPSYEQYF. The full variable domain, completed using reference TRBV28 and TRBJ2-7, is DVKVTQSSRYLVKRTGEKVFLECVQDMDHENMFWYRQDPGLGLRLIYFSYDVKMKEKGDIPEGYSVSREKKERFSLILESASTNQTSMYLCASHPSPGHPRGPSYEQYFGPGTRLTVT.

The chain carries TRBV6-5 and TRBJ1-1; D is unresolved. CDR3 size: 13 residues. Looked up from germline, CDR1 is MNHEY and CDR2 is SVGAGI. V lost 4 bases and J 1 base, leaving 7 bases between the germline ends. The CDR3 loop is CASSFLANTEAFF. The CDR3 bases are TGTGCCAGCAGTTTTCTAGCGAACACTGAAGCTTTCTTT.